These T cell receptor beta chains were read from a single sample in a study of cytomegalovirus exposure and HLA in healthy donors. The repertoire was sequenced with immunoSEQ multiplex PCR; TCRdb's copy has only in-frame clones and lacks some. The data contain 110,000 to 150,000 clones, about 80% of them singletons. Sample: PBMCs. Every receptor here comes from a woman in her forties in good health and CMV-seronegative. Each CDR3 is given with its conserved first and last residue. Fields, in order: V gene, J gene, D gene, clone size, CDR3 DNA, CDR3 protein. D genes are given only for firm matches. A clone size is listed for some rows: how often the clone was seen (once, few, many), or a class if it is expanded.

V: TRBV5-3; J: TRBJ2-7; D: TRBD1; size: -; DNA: TGTGCCAGAAGCTTGGGAGGACAGGGTCTCTCCTACGAGCAGTACTTC; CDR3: CARSLGGQGLSYEQYF
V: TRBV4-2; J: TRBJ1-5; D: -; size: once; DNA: TGTGCCAGCAGCCAAGAAGGGAGCTATAATCAGCCCCAGCATTTT; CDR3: CASSQEGSYNQPQHF
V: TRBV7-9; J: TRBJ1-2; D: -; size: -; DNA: TGTGCCAGCAGTTTTCAGGGTTCCTATGGCTACACCTTC; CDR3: CASSFQGSYGYTF
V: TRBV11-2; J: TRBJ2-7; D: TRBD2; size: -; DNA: TGTGCCAGCAGCTTAGAGCCCGGGACTAGCAACGAGCAGTACTTC; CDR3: CASSLEPGTSNEQYF
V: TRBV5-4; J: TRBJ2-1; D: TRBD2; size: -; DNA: TGTGCCAGCAGCTTGCTAGCGGGAGTTACGGACAATGAGCAGTTCTTC; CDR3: CASSLLAGVTDNEQFF
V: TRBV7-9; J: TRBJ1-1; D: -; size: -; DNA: TGTGCCAGCAGCTTTGACGGGATGAACACTGAAGCTTTCTTT; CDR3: CASSFDGMNTEAFF
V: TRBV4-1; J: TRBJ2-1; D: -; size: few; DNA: TGCGCCAGCAGCCAAGGTAGGAGTTTCGACAATGAGCAGTTCTTC; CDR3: CASSQGRSFDNEQFF
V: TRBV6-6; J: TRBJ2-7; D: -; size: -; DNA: TGTGCCAGCAGTTACTCAGAGTCGGTCTACGAGCAGTACTTC; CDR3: CASSYSESVYEQYF
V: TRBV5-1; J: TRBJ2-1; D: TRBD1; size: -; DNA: TGCGCCAGCAGCTTGGCGGGACAGGGTAACCATGAGCAGTTCTTC; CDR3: CASSLAGQGNHEQFF
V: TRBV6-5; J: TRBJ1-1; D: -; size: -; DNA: TGTGCCAGCAGTTTTTTGGGGGGTACTGAAGCTTTCTTT; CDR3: CASSFLGGTEAFF
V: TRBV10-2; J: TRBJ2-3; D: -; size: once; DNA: TGCGCCAGCGGGCATTTAGGGGGGGGGACAGGTTTTTTATCGATGGATACGCAGTATTTT; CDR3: CASGHLGGGTGFLSMDTQYF